The present T cell receptor beta chain was sequenced within a study of shared clonotypes between healthy human individuals. Investigators spread the genomic DNA of each subset evenly over several immunoSEQ plates. Sequencing of unsorted PBMC DNA was carried out using ten immunoSEQ deep assay plates. The data were produced by immunoSEQ multiplex PCR, yet TCRdb's version contains in-frame clones alone and is incomplete. This table has fewer than 550,000 clones, 75% to 80% appearing once. Points on this clone: Antigen: not known.

Study-wide results and caveats: Represented diversity (both genetic and exposure-history) was limited by the small number of donors.

Sequenced sample: PBMCs. This receptor was identified in a woman in her forties in good health. Some clones in this sample may be carry-over from other donors' samples.

CDR3 DNA sequence: TGCGCCAGCAGCTCGACAGGGGAGCGCGCTGAAGCTTTCTTT. Protein sequence: CASSSTGERAEAFF. This chain joins TRBV5-1 and TRBJ1-1; 8 bases agree with TRBD1. The CDR3 extends over 14 amino acids. Trimming cost V 3 bases and J 6 bases; bases outside gene matches: 7. CDR1 is SGHRS and CDR2 is YFSETQ in the germline V gene.